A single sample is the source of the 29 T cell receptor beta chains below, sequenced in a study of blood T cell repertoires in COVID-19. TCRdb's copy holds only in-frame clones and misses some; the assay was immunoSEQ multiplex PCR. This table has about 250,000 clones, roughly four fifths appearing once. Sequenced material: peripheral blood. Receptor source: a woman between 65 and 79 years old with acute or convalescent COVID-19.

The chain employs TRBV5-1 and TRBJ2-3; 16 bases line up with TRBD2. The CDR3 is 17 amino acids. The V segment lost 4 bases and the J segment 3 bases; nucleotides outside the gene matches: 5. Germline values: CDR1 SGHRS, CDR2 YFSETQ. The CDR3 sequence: CASSLGTSGGATDTQYF. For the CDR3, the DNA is TGCGCCAGCAGCCTGGGGACTAGCGGGGGGGCAACAGATACGCAGTATTTT.

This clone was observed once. CDR3 loop: CASSSLTGHNEQFF. CDR3 in DNA: TGTGCCAGCAGCTCCCTGACAGGACACAATGAGCAGTTCTTC. The chain uses TRBV5-4 and TRBJ2-1; weak D call: TRBD1 (6 bases). Germline loops: CDR1 SGHNT, CDR2 YYREEE (reference sequence). Trimming took 3 bases from V and 5 from J, leaving 12 bases between them. CDR3 length: 14 residues.

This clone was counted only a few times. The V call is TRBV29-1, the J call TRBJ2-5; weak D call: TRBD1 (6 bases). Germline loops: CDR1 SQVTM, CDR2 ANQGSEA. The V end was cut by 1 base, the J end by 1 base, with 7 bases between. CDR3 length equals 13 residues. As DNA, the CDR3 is TGCAGCGTTGAAGGGACAGTCCAAGAGACCCAGTACTTC. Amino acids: CSVEGTVQETQYF.

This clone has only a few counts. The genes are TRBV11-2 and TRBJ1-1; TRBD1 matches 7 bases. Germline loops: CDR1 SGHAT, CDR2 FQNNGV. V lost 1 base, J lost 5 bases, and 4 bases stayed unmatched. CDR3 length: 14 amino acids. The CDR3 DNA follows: TGTGCCAGCAGCTTAGCAGGGGGTGAAACTGAAGCTTTCTTT. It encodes CASSLAGGETEAFF.

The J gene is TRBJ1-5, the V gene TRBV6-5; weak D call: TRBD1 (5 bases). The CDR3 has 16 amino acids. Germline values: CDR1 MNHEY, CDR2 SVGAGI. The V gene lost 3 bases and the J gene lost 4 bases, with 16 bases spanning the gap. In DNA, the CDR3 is TGTGCCAGCAGTTATAGAGCCGGCAGGGCTAATCAGCCCCAGCATTTT. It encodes CASSYRAGRANQPQHF.

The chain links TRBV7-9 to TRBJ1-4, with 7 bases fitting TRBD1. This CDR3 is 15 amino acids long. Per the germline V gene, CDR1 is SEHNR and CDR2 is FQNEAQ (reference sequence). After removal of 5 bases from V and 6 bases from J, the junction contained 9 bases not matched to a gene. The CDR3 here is CASSVTGQSYEKLFF. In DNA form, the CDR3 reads TGTGCCAGCAGCGTGACAGGGCAAAGTTATGAAAAACTGTTTTTT.

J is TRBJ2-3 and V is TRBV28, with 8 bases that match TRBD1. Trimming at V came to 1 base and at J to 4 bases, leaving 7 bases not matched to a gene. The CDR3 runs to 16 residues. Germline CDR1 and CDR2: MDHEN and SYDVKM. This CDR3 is CASSLSGLTGADTQYF. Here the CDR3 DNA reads TGTGCCAGCAGTTTATCGGGGCTGACAGGGGCAGATACGCAGTATTTT.

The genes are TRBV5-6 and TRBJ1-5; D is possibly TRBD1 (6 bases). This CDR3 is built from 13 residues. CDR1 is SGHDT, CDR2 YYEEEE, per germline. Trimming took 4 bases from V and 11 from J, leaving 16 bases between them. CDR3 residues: CASSPGGEGAQHF. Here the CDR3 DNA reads TGTGCCAGCAGCCCCGGAGGGGAGGGGGCCCAGCATTTT.

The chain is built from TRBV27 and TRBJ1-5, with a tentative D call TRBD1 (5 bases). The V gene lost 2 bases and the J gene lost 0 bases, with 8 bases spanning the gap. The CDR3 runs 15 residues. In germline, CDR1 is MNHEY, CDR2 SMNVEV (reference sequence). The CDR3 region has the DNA TGTGCCAGCAGTTTAACAAGGGGTAGCAATCAGCCCCAGCATTTT. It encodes CASSLTRGSNQPQHF.

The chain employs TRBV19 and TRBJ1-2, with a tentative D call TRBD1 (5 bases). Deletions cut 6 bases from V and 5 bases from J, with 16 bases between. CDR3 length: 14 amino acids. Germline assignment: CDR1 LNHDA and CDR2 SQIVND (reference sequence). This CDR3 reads CASRERGGAYGYTF. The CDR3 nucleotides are TGTGCCAGTAGAGAAAGGGGCGGTGCGTATGGCTACACCTTC.

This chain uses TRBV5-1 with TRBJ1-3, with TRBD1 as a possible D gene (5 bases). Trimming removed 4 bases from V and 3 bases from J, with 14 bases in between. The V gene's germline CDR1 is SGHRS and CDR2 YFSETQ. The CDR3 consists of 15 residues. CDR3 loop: CASSMQGMGGNTIYF. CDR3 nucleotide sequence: TGCGCCAGCAGCATGCAGGGTATGGGTGGAAACACCATATATTTT.

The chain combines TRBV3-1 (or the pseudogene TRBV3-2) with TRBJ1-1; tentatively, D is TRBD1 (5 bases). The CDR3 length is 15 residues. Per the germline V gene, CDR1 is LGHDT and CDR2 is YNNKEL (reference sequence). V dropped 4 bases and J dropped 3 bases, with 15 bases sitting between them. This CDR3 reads CASSPGRAGDTEAFF. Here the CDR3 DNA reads TGTGCCAGCAGCCCCGGGAGAGCGGGGGACACTGAAGCTTTCTTT.

CDR3 residues: CASKSGVGQPQHF. The CDR3 coding sequence is TGTGCCAGCAAATCGGGGGTAGGTCAGCCCCAGCATTTT. This chain uses TRBV6-5 with TRBJ1-5; D may be TRBD1 (5 bases). The germline V gene encodes CDR1 MNHEY and CDR2 SVGAGI. Trimming removed 7 bases at V and 6 bases at J, with 13 bases between. CDR3 length: 13 amino acids.

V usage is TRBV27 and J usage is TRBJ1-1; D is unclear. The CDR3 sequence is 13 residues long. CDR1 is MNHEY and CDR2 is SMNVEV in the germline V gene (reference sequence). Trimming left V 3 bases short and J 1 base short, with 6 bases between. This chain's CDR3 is CASSFWANTEAFF. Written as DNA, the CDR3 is TGTGCCAGCAGTTTTTGGGCGAACACTGAAGCTTTCTTT.

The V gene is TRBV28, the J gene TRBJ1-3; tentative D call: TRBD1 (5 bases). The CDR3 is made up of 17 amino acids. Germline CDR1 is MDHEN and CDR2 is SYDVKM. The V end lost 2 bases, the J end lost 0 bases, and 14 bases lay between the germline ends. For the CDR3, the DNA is TGTGCCAGCAGTTTAGAACGGGACTCCGCCTCTGGAAACACCATATATTTT. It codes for CASSLERDSASGNTIYF.

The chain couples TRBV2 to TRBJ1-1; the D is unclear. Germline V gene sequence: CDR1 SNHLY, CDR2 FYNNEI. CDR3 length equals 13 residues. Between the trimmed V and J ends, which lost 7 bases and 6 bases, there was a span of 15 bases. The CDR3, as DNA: TGTGCCAGCACGCCGATTGGAGGCGCTGAAGCTTTCTTT. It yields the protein CASTPIGGAEAFF.

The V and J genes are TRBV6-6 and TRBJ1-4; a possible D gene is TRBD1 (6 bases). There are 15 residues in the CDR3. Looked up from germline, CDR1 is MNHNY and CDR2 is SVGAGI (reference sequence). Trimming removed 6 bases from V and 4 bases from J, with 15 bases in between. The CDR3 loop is CASRIRDTFNEKLFF. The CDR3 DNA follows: TGTGCCAGCAGAATCCGGGACACCTTTAATGAAAAACTGTTTTTT.

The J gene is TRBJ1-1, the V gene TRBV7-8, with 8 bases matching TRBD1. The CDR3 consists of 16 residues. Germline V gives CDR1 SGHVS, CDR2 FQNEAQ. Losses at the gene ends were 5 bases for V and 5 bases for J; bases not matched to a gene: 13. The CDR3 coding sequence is TGTGCCAGCAGCCGGACAGGGACGCAGTTGGGGACTGAAGCTTTCTTT. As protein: CASSRTGTQLGTEAFF.

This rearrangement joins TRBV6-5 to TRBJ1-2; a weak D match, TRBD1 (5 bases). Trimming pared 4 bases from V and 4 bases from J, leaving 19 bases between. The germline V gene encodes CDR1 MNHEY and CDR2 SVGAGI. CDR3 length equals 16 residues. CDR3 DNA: TGTGCCAGCAGTTCTCACCCCCGGGGGATTAGCTATGGCTACACCTTC. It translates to CASSSHPRGISYGYTF.

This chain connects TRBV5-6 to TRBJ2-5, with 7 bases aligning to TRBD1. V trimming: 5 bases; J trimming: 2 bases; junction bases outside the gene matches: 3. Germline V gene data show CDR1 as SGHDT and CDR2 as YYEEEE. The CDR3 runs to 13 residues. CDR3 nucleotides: TGTGCCAGCAGACCGGGACAGCAAGAGACCCAGTACTTC. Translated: CASRPGQQETQYF.

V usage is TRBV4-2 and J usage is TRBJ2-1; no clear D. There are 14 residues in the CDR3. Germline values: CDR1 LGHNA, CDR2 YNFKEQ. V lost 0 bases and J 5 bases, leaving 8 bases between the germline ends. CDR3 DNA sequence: TGTGCCAGCAGCCAAGAGTTGGGCAACAATGAGCAGTTCTTC. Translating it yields CASSQELGNNEQFF.

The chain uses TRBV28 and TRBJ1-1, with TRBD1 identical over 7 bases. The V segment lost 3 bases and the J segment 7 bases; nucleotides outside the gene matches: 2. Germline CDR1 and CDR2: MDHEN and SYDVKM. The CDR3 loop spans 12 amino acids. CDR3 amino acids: CASSFYRGEAFF. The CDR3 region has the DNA TGTGCCAGCAGTTTCTACAGGGGTGAAGCTTTCTTT.

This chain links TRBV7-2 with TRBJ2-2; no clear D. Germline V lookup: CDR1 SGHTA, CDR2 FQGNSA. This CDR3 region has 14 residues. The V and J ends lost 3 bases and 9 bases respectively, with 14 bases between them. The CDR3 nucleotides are TGTGCCAGCAGCTTGAACCAGGCCCCCCGGGAGCTGTTTTTT. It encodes CASSLNQAPRELFF.

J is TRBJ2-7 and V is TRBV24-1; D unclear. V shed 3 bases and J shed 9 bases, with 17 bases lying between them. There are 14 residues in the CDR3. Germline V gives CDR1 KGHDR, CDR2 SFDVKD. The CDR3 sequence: CATSDPRVLAGQYF. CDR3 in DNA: TGTGCCACCAGTGATCCGCGCGTTTTAGCTGGGCAGTACTTC.

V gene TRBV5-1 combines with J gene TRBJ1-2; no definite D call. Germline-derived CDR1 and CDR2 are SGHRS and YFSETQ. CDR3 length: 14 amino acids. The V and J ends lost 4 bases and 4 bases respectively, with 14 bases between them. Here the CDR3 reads CASSLEPGLYGYTF. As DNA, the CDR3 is TGCGCCAGCAGCCTTGAGCCGGGTCTCTATGGCTACACCTTC. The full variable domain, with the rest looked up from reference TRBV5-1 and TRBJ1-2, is KAGVTQTPRYLIKTRGQQVTLSCSPISGHRSVSWYQQTPGQGLQFLFEYFSETQRNKGNFPGRFSGRQFSNSRSEMNVSTLELGDSALYLCASSLEPGLYGYTFGSGTRLTVV.

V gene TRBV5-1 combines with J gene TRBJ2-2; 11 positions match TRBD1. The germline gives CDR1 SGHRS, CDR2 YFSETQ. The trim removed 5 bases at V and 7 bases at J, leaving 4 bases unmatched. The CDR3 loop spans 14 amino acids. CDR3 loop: CASRPGQGVGELFF. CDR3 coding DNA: TGCGCCAGCAGGCCGGGACAGGGGGTCGGGGAGCTGTTTTTT. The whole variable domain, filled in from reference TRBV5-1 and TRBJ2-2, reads KAGVTQTPRYLIKTRGQQVTLSCSPISGHRSVSWYQQTPGQGLQFLFEYFSETQRNKGNFPGRFSGRQFSNSRSEMNVSTLELGDSALYLCASRPGQGVGELFFGEGSRLTVL.

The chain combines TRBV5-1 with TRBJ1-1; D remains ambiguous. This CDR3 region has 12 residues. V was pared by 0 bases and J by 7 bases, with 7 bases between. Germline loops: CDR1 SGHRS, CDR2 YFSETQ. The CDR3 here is CASSLATREAFF. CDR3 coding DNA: TGCGCCAGCAGCTTGGCGACTCGTGAAGCTTTCTTT.

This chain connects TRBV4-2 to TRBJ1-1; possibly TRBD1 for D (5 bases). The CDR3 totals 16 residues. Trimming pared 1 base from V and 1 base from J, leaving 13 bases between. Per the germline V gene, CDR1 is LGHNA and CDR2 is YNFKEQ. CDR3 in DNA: TGTGCCAGCAGCCAAGGGGGGGGACTTCAGAACACTGAAGCTTTCTTT. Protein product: CASSQGGGLQNTEAFF.

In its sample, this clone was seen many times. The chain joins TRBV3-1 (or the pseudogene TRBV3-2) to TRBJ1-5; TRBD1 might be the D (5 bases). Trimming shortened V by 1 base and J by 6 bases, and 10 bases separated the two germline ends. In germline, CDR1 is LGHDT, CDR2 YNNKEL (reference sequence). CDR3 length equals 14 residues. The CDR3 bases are TGTGCCAGCAGCCAAGGGCAGGGACTTCAGCCCCAGCATTTT. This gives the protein CASSQGQGLQPQHF.